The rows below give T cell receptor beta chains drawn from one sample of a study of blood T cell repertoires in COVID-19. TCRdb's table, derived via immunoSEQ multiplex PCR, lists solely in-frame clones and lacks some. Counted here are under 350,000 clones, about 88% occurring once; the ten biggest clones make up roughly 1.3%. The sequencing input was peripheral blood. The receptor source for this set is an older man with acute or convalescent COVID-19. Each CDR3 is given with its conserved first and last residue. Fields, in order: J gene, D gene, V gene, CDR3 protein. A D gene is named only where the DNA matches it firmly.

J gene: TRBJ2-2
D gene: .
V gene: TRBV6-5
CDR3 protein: CASRLGAAGELFF

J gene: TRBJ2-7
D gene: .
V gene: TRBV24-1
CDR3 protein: CATSDSQDTSTYEQYF

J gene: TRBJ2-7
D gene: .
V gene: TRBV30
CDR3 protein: CAWSIARLGEQYF

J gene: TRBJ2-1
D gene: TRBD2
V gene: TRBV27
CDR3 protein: CASSLRLAGNNEQFF

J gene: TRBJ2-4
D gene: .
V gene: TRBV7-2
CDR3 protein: CASSPPPIAKNIQYF

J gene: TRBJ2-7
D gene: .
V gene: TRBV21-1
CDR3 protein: CASSKGVFQGQGVNEQYF

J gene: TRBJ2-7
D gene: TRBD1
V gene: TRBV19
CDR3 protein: CASSALGTGISEQYF

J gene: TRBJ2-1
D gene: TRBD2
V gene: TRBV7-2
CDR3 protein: CASKSGLAVNNEQFF

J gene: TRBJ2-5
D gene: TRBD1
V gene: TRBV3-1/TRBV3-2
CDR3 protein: CASSHARGLEQETQYF

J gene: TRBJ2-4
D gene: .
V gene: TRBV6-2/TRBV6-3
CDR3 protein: CASSHGGKNIQYF

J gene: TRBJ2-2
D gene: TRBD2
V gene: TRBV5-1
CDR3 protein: CASSLASGGWTGELFF

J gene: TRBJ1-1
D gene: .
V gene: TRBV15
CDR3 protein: CATSFLPDTEAFF

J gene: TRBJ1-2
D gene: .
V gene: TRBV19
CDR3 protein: CASSPQVNYGYTF

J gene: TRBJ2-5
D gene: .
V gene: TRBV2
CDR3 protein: CASSDGVEETQYF

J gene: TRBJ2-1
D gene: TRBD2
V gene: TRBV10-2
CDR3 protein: CASAEHSGGGFNEQFF

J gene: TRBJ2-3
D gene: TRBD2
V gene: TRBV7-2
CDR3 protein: CASSLDREATDTQYF

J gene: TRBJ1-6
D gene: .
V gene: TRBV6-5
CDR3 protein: CASSTVNSPLHF

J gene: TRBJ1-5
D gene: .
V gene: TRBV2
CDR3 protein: CASSESGYNQPQHF

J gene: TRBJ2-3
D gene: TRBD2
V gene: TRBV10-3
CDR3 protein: CAISGTSAQDTQYF

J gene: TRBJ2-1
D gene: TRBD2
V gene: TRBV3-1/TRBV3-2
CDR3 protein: CASSLSPKTSVEQFF

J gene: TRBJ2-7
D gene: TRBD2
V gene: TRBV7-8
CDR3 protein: CASSFGLADSYEQYF

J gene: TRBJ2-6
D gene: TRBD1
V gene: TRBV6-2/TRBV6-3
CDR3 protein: CASRPFDRGTEGANVLTF

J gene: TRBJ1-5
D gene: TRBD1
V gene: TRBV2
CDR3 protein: CASMADRQGNQPQHF

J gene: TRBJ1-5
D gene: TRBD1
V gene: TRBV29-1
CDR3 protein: CSVAAPGGVRDPNQPQHF

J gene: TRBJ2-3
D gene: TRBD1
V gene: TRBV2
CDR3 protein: CASSAILGQGADTQYF

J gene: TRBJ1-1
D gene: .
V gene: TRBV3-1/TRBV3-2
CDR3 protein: CASSPTVPPEAFF

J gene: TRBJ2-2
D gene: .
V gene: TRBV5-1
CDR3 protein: CASRKIPGLDIGELFF

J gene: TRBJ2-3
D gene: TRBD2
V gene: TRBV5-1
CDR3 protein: CASSPSGLAGVLIGTDTQYF

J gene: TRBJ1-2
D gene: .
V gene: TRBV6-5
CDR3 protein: CASSRVPSYGYTF

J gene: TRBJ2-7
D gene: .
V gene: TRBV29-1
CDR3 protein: CSAMTPNYEQYF

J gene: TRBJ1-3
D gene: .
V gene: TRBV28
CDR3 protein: CASRQGGMDTIYF

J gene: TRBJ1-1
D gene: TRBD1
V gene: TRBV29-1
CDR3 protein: CSAHRGLNTEAFF

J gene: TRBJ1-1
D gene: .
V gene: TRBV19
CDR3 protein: CASSRTQDTEAFF

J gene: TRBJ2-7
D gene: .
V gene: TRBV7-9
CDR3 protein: CASSSTSPPYEQYF

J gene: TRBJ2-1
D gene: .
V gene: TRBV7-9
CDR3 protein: CASSLDINEQFF

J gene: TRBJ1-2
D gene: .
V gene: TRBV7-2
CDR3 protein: CASSFASQGYGYTF

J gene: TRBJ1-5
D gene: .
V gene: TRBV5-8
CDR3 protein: CASSLSRGGANQPQHF

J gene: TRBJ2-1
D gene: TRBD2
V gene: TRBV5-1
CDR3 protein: CASSPQGTSGLNEQFF

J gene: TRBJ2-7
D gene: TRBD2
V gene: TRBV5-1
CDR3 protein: CASSRASGSFYEQYF

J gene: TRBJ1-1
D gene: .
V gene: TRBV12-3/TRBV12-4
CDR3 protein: CASSLFMNTEAFF

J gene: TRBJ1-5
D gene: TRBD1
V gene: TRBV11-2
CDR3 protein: CASSQDRGNQPQHF

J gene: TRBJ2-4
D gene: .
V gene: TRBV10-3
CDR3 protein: CAIKEAAKNIQYF

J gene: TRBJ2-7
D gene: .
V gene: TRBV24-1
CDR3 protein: CATSDPGGPAGEQYF

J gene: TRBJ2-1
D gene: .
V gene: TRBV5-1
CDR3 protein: CASSLAGTHSYNEQFF

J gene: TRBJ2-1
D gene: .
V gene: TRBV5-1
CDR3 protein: CASSPQGSERYNEQFF

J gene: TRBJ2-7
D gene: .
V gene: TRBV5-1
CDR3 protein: CASSQDIYEQYF

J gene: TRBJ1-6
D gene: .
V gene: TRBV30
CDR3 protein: CAWSEPGNSPLHF